The TCR beta chain described here comes from a study of T-cell reconstitution after alpha-beta-depleted transplantation in children. Using unique molecular identifiers, the investigators prepared the TCRbeta library. MiXCR was run by TCRdb on the PCR reads, yielding one entry per CDR3 protein. Among about 250,000 distinct CDR3 sequences listed, roughly a quarter were seen once. CDR3 length: 16 amino acids. V was trimmed by 0 bases and J by 5 bases, leaving 13 bases between them. Germline-derived CDR1 and CDR2 are MGHRA and YSYEKL. This clonotype was recorded a few times. This specimen was PBMCs, mostly from graft donor cells, taken 360 days after TCRalphabeta/CD19-depleted stem cell transplant. The sequence came from a female patient aged 2-9 years who had a stem cell transplant for congenital amegakaryocytic thrombocytopenia, so the T cells may come from the graft donor. This chain joins TRBV4-1 and TRBJ2-2; D gene unclear. The CDR3 DNA follows: TGCGCCAGCAGCCAAGATGGGCACAGACCGACCGGGGAGCTGTTTTTT. It specifies CASSQDGHRPTGELFF.